This TCR delta chain was retrieved from a study of gamma-delta T cells after stem cell transplantation. Germline loops: CDR1 GEAIGNYY, CDR2 EKD. The CDR3 totals 16 residues. TCRdb reanalysed the RT-PCR reads with CATT. The sample consists of approximately 6,200 delta-chain clones, around 2% of them appearing once. This clone has only a few counts. This DNA translates differently at residue 13 from the TCRdb protein, which is that of a much larger clone; a read error is likely, and the protein shown is the DNA's own translation. Sequences were obtained from gamma-delta T cells. The J gene is TRDJ1, the V gene TRDV2, with D uncertain. This clonotype was sampled from a human donor. It is not recorded whose cells these are; they may come from a transplant donor. CDR3 amino acids: CACDLVPGSNTDNLIF. The CDR3 coding sequence is TGTGCCTGTGACCTCGTACCCGGCTCGAACACCGATAACCTCATCTTT.